The present TCR beta chain was sequenced within a study of tumor-infiltrating lymphocytes in primary liver carcinoma. In the study overall: Ranging in age from 30 to 69 years, the patients were men and women. Tumors were staged T1-T3 N0M0 and measured about 4.2 to 10 cm across.

RNA and DNA were co-extracted from around 18-30 mg of unsorted bulk tissue. The patients carried chronic HBV infection and had received no treatment. Germline CDR1 reads MDHEN; CDR2 reads SYDVKM. The CDR3 has 12 amino acids. The V and J ends lost 1 base and 6 bases respectively, with 5 bases between them. Starting material of about 0.45 ug total RNA yielded TCR beta cDNA via a constant-region primer. Three nested multiplex PCR rounds, a slightly modified ARM-PCR method, built the TCR beta libraries. The first two PCR rounds used TRBV1-TRBV30 forward primers with a C-beta reverse primer, around 10 cycles each. TCRdb fed the multiplex PCR reads into MiXCR, producing one record per CDR3 protein. The table has about 120,000 distinct CDR3 sequences, about two thirds seen once. Study findings and constraints: When set against blood, tumors had a significantly higher top-250-clone fraction (p = 0.039).

A word on this clonotype: Its antigen is currently unknown. Given a much more abundant clone one base away, this may be a read error.

Sequencing used tumor-adjacent normal liver tissue. J is TRBJ2-3 and V is TRBV28; D is unresolved. The TCR comes from a woman aged 55-69 years with primary liver carcinoma and hepatitis B virus infection. The DNA of the CDR3 is TGTGCCAGCAGTTTATCGAGCGATACGCAGTATTTT. This gives the protein CASSLSSDTQYF.